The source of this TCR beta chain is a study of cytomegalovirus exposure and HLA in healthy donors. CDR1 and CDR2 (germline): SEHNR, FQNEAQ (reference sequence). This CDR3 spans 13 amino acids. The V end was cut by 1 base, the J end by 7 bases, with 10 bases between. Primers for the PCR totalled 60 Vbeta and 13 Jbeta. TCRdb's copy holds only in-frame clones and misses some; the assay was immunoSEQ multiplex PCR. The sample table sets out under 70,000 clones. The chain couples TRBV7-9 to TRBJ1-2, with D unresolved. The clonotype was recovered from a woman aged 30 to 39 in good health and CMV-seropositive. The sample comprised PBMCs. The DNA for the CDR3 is TGTGCCAGCAGCTTAGTAACAGCAATTGGCTACACCTTC. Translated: CASSLVTAIGYTF.